The present T cell receptor (beta chain) was sequenced within a study of cytomegalovirus exposure and HLA in healthy donors. The V end lost 3 bases, the J end lost 4 bases, and 8 bases lay between the germline ends. The CDR3 contains 13 residues. Germline CDR1 reads KGHSH; CDR2 reads LQKENI. Both 60 Vbeta primers and 13 Jbeta primers went into the PCR. Some clones are missing from TCRdb's copy, which holds only in-frame ones; the method was immunoSEQ multiplex PCR. This sample has 190,000 or so clones; 80% occur once, and the top ten carry 0.65%. The table lists this clone with a count of one. The material sequenced was PBMCs. This rearrangement joins TRBV18 to TRBJ2-3; no reliable D call. This sequence was found in a boy between 10 and 17 years old in good health and CMV-seronegative. CDR3 loop: CASSPTGSDTQYF. The DNA of the CDR3 is TGTGCCAGCTCACCGACTGGGTCAGATACGCAGTATTTT.